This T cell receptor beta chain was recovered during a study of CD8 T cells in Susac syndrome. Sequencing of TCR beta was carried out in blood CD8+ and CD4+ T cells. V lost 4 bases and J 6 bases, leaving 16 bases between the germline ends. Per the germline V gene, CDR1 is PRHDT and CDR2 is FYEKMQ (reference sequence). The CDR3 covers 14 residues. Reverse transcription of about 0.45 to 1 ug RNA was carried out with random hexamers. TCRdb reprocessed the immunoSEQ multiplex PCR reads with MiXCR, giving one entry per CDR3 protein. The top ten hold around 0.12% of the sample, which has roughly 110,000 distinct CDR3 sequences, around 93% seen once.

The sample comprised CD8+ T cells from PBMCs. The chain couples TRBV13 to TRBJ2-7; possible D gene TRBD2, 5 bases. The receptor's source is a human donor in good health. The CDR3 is CASSSSSTRREQYF. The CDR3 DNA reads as TGTGCCAGCAGCTCATCCAGTACTAGGCGCGAGCAGTACTTC.